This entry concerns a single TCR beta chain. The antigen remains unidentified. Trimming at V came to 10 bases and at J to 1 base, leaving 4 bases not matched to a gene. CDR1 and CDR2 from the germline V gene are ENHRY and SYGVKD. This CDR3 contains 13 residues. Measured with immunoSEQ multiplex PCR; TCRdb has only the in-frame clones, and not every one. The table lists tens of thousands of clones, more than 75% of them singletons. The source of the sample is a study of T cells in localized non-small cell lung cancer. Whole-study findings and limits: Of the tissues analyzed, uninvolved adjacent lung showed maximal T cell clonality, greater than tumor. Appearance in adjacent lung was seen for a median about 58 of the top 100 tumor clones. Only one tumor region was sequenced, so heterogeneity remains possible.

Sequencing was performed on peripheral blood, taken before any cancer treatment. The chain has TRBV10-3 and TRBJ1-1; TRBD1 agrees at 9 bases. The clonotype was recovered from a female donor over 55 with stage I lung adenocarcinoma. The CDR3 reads CATLQGANTEAFF. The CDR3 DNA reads TGTGCCACTTTACAGGGGGCGAACACTGAAGCTTTCTTT.